The 18 T cell receptor beta chains below come from one sample, sequenced in a study of cytomegalovirus exposure and HLA in healthy donors. 13 Jbeta primers and 60 Vbeta primers were used for the PCR. Clones were sequenced by immunoSEQ multiplex PCR, and TCRdb holds only the in-frame ones, with some missing. Seen here are about 85,000 clones, roughly 80% observed once, and the top ten hold about 32%. The sequencing input was PBMCs. The receptors originated from a man in his forties or fifties in good health and CMV-seropositive.

This clone was seen only once. V and J are TRBV6-5 and TRBJ2-5, with D perhaps TRBD2 (5 bases). The V and J ends lost 2 bases and 0 bases respectively, with 7 bases between them. This CDR3 has 14 amino acids. Germline V gene lookup returns CDR1 MNHEY and CDR2 SVGAGI. DNA for the CDR3: TGTGCCAGCAGTTACATAGCGTACCAAGAGACCCAGTACTTC. Its protein product is CASSYIAYQETQYF.

The chain is built from TRBV6-5 and TRBJ1-2; D uncertain. Trimming removed 6 bases from V and 8 bases from J, with 10 bases in between. Looked up from germline, CDR1 is MNHEY and CDR2 is SVGAGI. CDR3 length: 11 residues. In nucleotides, the CDR3 is TGTGCCAGCAGATATAACAGCGGCTACACCTTC. This sequence encodes CASRYNSGYTF.

This clone was found a few times. Compared with germline, one end of the junction differs, possibly owing to a read error. The chain joins TRBV15 to TRBJ1-4; possible D gene TRBD1, 6 bases. Germline V gene sequence: CDR1 LNHNV, CDR2 YYDKDF (reference sequence). CDR3 length equals 12 residues. The CDR3 sequence: CATRRGDEKLFF. The DNA of the CDR3 is TGTGCCACCCGCAGGGGAGATGAAAAACTGTTTTTT. The variable domain in full, completed from reference TRBV15 and TRBJ1-4, reads DAMVIQNPRYQVTQFGKPVTLSCSQTLNHNVMYWYQQKSSQAPKLLFHYYDKDFNNEADTPDNFQSRRPNTSFCFLDIRSPGLGDTAMYLCATRRGDEKLFFGSGTQLSVL.

The chain recombines TRBV5-1 with TRBJ1-1; D not resolved. This CDR3 comprises 16 residues. Germline loops: CDR1 SGHRS, CDR2 YFSETQ. Trimming shortened V by 0 bases and J by 0 bases, and 12 bases separated the two germline ends. The CDR3 here is CASSLADPGLNTEAFF. DNA for the CDR3: TGCGCCAGCAGCTTGGCCGATCCAGGCTTGAACACTGAAGCTTTCTTT.

This clone was counted a few times. The rearrangement uses TRBV19 and TRBJ2-7, with D maybe TRBD1 (6 bases). V was pared by 4 bases and J by 6 bases, with 16 bases between. The CDR3 is made up of 14 amino acids. Germline CDR1 and CDR2: LNHDA and SQIVND (reference sequence). CDR3 in amino acids: CASSKGRGYLEQYF. The CDR3 region has the DNA TGTGCCAGTAGTAAAGGCAGGGGTTACCTCGAGCAGTACTTC. Variable domain in full (rest from reference TRBV19 and TRBJ2-7): DGGITQSPKYLFRKEGQNVTLSCEQNLNHDAMYWYRQDPGQGLRLIYYSQIVNDFQKGDIAEGYSVSREKKESFPLTVTSAQKNPTAFYLCASSKGRGYLEQYFGPGTRLTVT.

The sample holds one count of this clone. This chain links TRBV11-2 with TRBJ1-5; D may be TRBD1 (6 bases). The CDR3 runs to 16 residues. Per germline, CDR1 SGHAT and CDR2 FQNNGV. Trimming cost V 5 bases and J 0 bases, with 14 bases left between them. CDR3 bases: TGTGCCAGCAGCCGGACTCAGGGACATAGCAATCAGCCCCAGCATTTT. Translating gives CASSRTQGHSNQPQHF.

This clone was seen a few times. This chain joins TRBV30 and TRBJ2-5, with D possibly TRBD1 on 5 matching bases. Trimming shortened V by 1 base and J by 5 bases, and 11 bases separated the two germline ends. From germline, CDR1 is GTSNPN and CDR2 SVGIG (reference sequence). CDR3 length: 13 residues. The CDR3 here is CAWSGGPAETQYF. In DNA form, the CDR3 reads TGTGCCTGGAGTGGGGGCCCAGCGGAGACCCAGTACTTC.

The J gene is TRBJ2-5, the V gene TRBV30; perhaps TRBD2 as D (5 bases). CDR3 length equals 12 residues. Germline V gives CDR1 GTSNPN, CDR2 SVGIG (reference sequence). The ends were cut back, 2 bases at V and 2 bases at J, with 6 bases in the middle. CDR3 nucleotides: TGTGCCTGGAGTTGGGAGCAAGAGACCCAGTACTTC. This sequence encodes CAWSWEQETQYF. Supplemented by reference TRBV30 and TRBJ2-5, the full variable domain reads SQTIHQWPATLVQPVGSPLSLECTVEGTSNPNLYWYRQAAGRGLQLLFYSVGIGQISSEVPQNLSASRPQDRQFILSSKKLLLSDSGFYLCAWSWEQETQYFGPGTRLLVL.

This rearrangement joins TRBV10-3 to TRBJ1-1, with unresolved D. CDR1 is ENHRY, CDR2 SYGVKD, per germline. The CDR3 extends over 12 amino acids. Trimming removed 3 bases at V and 8 bases at J, with 10 bases between. The CDR3: CAISDLGGEAFF. The CDR3 coding sequence is TGTGCCATCAGTGACCTCGGAGGAGAAGCTTTCTTT.

This clone has only a few counts. V usage is TRBV27 and J usage is TRBJ2-7; TRBD2 might be the D (6 bases). This CDR3 is built from 15 residues. Germline CDR1 reads MNHEY; CDR2 reads SMNVEV (reference sequence). Trimming pared 8 bases from V and 4 bases from J, leaving 21 bases between. The CDR3 DNA reads TGTGCCAGCGGCGCGGCCGGGACTGCCATTTACGAGCAGTACTTC. It codes for CASGAAGTAIYEQYF.

The chain recombines TRBV7-2 with TRBJ2-5; 7 bases line up with TRBD2. V trimming: 6 bases; J trimming: 4 bases; junction bases outside the gene matches: 11. This CDR3 comprises 15 residues. Germline V gene lookup returns CDR1 SGHTA and CDR2 FQGNSA. CDR3 region: CASRPQRGRGETQYF. CDR3 nucleotides: TGTGCCAGCAGACCTCAGCGGGGAAGGGGAGAGACCCAGTACTTC.

The chain has TRBV13 and TRBJ2-5, with 9 bases lining up with TRBD2. With V trimmed by 5 bases and J by 1 base, 8 bases remained unmatched. CDR3 size: 16 residues. CDR1 and CDR2 from the germline V gene are PRHDT and FYEKMQ (reference sequence). The CDR3 DNA is TGTGCCAGCAGCCAGGGACTAGCTATCGCCCAAGAGACCCAGTACTTC. Translation gives CASSQGLAIAQETQYF.

This clone was counted once. This sequence joins TRBV4-2 and TRBJ2-2, with 10 nucleotides matching TRBD1. Germline CDR1 and CDR2: LGHNA and YNFKEQ. V lost 11 bases to trimming and J lost 6 bases; unmatched junction nucleotides: 9. This CDR3 is built from 14 residues. CDR3 protein: CAGEGGQGSGELFF. The CDR3 nucleotides read TGTGCCGGGGAGGGGGGACAGGGGTCCGGGGAGCTGTTTTTT.

This rearrangement joins TRBV27 to TRBJ1-1; possible D gene TRBD1, 5 bases. Germline V lookup: CDR1 MNHEY, CDR2 SMNVEV (reference sequence). The V gene lost 6 bases and the J gene lost 3 bases, with 11 bases spanning the gap. There are 13 residues in the CDR3. The chain's CDR3 is CASSQTGDTEAFF. The DNA for the CDR3 is TGTGCCAGCAGCCAAACAGGCGACACTGAAGCTTTCTTT.

This chain connects TRBV5-1 to TRBJ2-7; a weak D match, TRBD2 (5 bases). V dropped 0 bases and J dropped 6 bases, with 13 bases sitting between them. The CDR3 is 14 residues long. The germline CDR1 and CDR2 sequences are SGHRS and YFSETQ. This CDR3 is CASSLGGAATEQYF. The CDR3 DNA reads TGCGCCAGCAGCTTGGGGGGAGCCGCGACCGAGCAGTACTTC. The full variable domain, rest sourced from reference TRBV5-1 and TRBJ2-7, is KAGVTQTPRYLIKTRGQQVTLSCSPISGHRSVSWYQQTPGQGLQFLFEYFSETQRNKGNFPGRFSGRQFSNSRSEMNVSTLELGDSALYLCASSLGGAATEQYFGPGTRLTVT.

The chain has TRBV9 and TRBJ1-3; 7 nucleotides line up with TRBD1. In germline, CDR1 is SGDLS, CDR2 YYNGEE. CDR3 length: 14 amino acids. Trimming removed 3 bases from V and 6 bases from J; junction bases left unmatched: 6. CDR3 in DNA: TGTGCCAGCAGCGGTCGGGACAGAGAAAACACCATATATTTT. Translation: CASSGRDRENTIYF.

This chain uses TRBV7-9 with TRBJ2-5, with D possibly TRBD1 on 6 matching bases. V gave up 5 bases and J gave up 5 bases, with 21 bases separating them. The CDR3 loop spans 16 amino acids. The germline V gene has CDR1 SEHNR and CDR2 FQNEAQ (reference sequence). The CDR3 DNA reads as TGTGCCAGCAGCCTCGCGACAGGAGGTGCTGGGGAGACCCAGTACTTC. This translates into CASSLATGGAGETQYF.

This clone has just one count. The chain has TRBV6-1 and TRBJ1-5; a possible D gene is TRBD1 (5 bases). Germline V CDR1 and CDR2: MNHNS, SASEGT. Deletions cut 4 bases from V and 7 bases from J, with 20 bases between. The CDR3 is 16 residues long. This CDR3 is CASSVPRVPQGQPQHF. The CDR3 nucleotides read TGTGCCAGCAGTGTCCCCCGGGTCCCCCAGGGACAGCCCCAGCATTTT.